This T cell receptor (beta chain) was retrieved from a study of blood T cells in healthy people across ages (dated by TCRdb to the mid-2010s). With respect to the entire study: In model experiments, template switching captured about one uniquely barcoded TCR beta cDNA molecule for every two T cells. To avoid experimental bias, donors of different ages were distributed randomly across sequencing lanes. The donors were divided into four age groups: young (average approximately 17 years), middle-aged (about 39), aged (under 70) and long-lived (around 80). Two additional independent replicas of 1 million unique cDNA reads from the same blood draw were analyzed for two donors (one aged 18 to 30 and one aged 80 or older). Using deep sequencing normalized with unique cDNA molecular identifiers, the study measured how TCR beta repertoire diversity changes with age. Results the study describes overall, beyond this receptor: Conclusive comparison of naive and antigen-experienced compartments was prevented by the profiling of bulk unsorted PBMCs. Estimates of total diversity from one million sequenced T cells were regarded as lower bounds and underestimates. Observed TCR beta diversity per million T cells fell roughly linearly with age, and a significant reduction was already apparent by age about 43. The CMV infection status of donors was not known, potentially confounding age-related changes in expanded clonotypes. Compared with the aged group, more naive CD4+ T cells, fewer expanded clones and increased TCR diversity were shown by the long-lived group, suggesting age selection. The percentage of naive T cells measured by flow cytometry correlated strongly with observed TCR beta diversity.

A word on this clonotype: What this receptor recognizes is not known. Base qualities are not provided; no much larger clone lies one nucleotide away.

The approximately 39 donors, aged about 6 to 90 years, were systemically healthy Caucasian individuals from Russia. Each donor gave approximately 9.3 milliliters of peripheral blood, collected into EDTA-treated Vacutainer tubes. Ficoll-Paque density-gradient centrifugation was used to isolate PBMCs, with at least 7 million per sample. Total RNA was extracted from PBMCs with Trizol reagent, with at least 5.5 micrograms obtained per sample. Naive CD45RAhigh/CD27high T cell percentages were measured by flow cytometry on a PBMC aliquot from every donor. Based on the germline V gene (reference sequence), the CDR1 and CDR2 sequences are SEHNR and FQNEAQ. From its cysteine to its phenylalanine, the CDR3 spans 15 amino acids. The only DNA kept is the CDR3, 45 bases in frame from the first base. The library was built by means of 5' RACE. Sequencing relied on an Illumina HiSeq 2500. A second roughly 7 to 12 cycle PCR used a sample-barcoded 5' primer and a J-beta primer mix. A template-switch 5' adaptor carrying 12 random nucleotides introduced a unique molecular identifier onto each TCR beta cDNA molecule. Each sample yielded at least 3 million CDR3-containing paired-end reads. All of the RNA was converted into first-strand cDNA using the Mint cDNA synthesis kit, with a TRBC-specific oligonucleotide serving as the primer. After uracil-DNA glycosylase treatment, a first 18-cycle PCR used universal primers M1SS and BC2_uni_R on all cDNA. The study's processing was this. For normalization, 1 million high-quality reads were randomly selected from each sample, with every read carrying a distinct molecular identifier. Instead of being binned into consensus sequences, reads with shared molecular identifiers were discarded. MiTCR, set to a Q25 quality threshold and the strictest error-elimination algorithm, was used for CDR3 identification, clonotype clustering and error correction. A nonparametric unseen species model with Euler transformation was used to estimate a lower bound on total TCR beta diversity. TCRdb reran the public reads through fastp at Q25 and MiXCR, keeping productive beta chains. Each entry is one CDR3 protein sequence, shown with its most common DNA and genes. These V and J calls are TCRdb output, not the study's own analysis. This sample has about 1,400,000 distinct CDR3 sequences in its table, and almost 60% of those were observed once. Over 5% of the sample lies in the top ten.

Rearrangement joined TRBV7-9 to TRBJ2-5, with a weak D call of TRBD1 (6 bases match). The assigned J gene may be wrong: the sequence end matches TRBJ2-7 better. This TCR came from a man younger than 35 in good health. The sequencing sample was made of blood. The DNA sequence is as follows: TGTGCCAGCAGCTTATCAAGGGGGTTTCGTGCCGAGCAGTACTTC. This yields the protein CASSLSRGFRAEQYF.